Listed below are T cell receptor beta chains from one sample, sequenced in a study of blood T cell repertoires in COVID-19. Data came from immunoSEQ multiplex PCR; TCRdb stores just in-frame clones and leaves some out. Among about 280,000 clones listed, around 83% were seen once. The specimen was PBMCs or T cells enriched from blood (not recorded which). These receptors all come from a man aged 35-49 years who had been exposed to COVID-19. CDR3s include the opening cysteine and the closing phenylalanine or tryptophan.

V gene: TRBV20-1
CDR3 length: 15
J gene: TRBJ1-2
CDR3 protein: CSASSPSGESGGYTF

V gene: TRBV3-1/TRBV3-2
CDR3 length: 17
J gene: TRBJ1-3
CDR3 protein: CASSQGDSPTSGNTIYF

V gene: TRBV5-6
CDR3 length: 13
J gene: TRBJ1-3
CDR3 protein: CASSLNGGNTIYF

V gene: TRBV6-5
CDR3 length: 14
J gene: TRBJ2-5
CDR3 protein: CASSKLAGGRSQYF

V gene: TRBV7-9
CDR3 length: 16
J gene: TRBJ2-7
CDR3 protein: CASSQTLAGGSYEQYF

V gene: TRBV6-5
CDR3 length: 15
J gene: TRBJ1-1
CDR3 protein: CATIPSLQGFTEAFF

V gene: TRBV6-5
CDR3 length: 15
J gene: TRBJ1-2
CDR3 protein: CASSYSIYRGSSYTF

V gene: TRBV7-9
CDR3 length: 16
J gene: TRBJ2-1
CDR3 protein: CASSLALAGGGNEQFF

V gene: TRBV9
CDR3 length: 15
J gene: TRBJ1-1
CDR3 protein: CASSLPGTGDTEAFF

V gene: TRBV12-3/TRBV12-4
CDR3 length: 12
J gene: TRBJ1-2
CDR3 protein: CASRGGSYGYTF

V gene: TRBV5-5
CDR3 length: 15
J gene: TRBJ2-7
CDR3 protein: CASSRNSGNSYEQYF

V gene: TRBV30
CDR3 length: 13
J gene: TRBJ1-1
CDR3 protein: CAWSRQGNTEAFF

V gene: TRBV24-1
CDR3 length: 15
J gene: TRBJ1-1
CDR3 protein: CATSRGSGTLAEAFF

V gene: TRBV24-1
CDR3 length: 16
J gene: TRBJ2-7
CDR3 protein: CATSDAGQDGKDEQYF

V gene: TRBV5-1
CDR3 length: 14
J gene: TRBJ2-5
CDR3 protein: CASSLGQLQETQYF

V gene: TRBV30
CDR3 length: 18
J gene: TRBJ1-5
CDR3 protein: CAWSVGGAGTVGNQPQHF

V gene: TRBV9
CDR3 length: 14
J gene: TRBJ1-2
CDR3 protein: CASSVGQGNYGYTF

V gene: TRBV7-2
CDR3 length: 13
J gene: TRBJ2-7
CDR3 protein: CASRLAVSYEQYF

V gene: TRBV7-9
CDR3 length: 15
J gene: TRBJ1-1
CDR3 protein: CASSSYEGGAAEAFF

V gene: TRBV19
CDR3 length: 16
J gene: TRBJ1-1
CDR3 protein: CASSSETGRLGTEAFF

V gene: TRBV5-1
CDR3 length: 15
J gene: TRBJ2-5
CDR3 protein: CASSPQISGSETQYF

V gene: TRBV5-4
CDR3 length: 13
J gene: TRBJ2-3
CDR3 protein: CASSTESTDTQYF

V gene: TRBV18
CDR3 length: 12
J gene: TRBJ2-1
CDR3 protein: CASSPPSDRQFF

V gene: TRBV5-4
CDR3 length: 15
J gene: TRBJ1-2
CDR3 protein: CASSLASPGNYGYTF

V gene: TRBV12-3/TRBV12-4
CDR3 length: 13
J gene: TRBJ1-6
CDR3 protein: CASRPAYNSPLHF

V gene: TRBV4-1
CDR3 length: 13
J gene: TRBJ1-2
CDR3 protein: CASSQTDRYGYTF

V gene: TRBV19
CDR3 length: 15
J gene: TRBJ2-6
CDR3 protein: CASSIWGAGANVLTF

V gene: TRBV30
CDR3 length: 13
J gene: TRBJ1-2
CDR3 protein: CAWSETGRRGYTF

V gene: TRBV18
CDR3 length: 16
J gene: TRBJ1-6
CDR3 protein: CASSPSVGTANSPLHF

V gene: TRBV4-1
CDR3 length: 14
J gene: TRBJ2-5
CDR3 protein: CASSQDGSGETQYF

V gene: TRBV15
CDR3 length: 14
J gene: TRBJ1-1
CDR3 protein: CATSRTGQNTEAFF

V gene: TRBV30
CDR3 length: 14
J gene: TRBJ1-6
CDR3 protein: CAWRQNLYNSPLHF

V gene: TRBV7-9
CDR3 length: 15
J gene: TRBJ1-1
CDR3 protein: CASSLAQGKGTEAFF

V gene: TRBV7-3
CDR3 length: 15
J gene: TRBJ2-5
CDR3 protein: CASSPSGRMGETQYF

V gene: TRBV19
CDR3 length: 14
J gene: TRBJ2-1
CDR3 protein: CATSGVTTYNEQFF

V gene: TRBV24-1
CDR3 length: 14
J gene: TRBJ2-1
CDR3 protein: CATSVGGRVNEQFF

V gene: TRBV5-1
CDR3 length: 15
J gene: TRBJ1-1
CDR3 protein: CASSPRGGSGTEAFF

V gene: TRBV18
CDR3 length: 16
J gene: TRBJ1-5
CDR3 protein: CASSPPSVGSNQPQHF

V gene: TRBV30
CDR3 length: 13
J gene: TRBJ1-2
CDR3 protein: CAWSDQGLGGYTF

V gene: TRBV6-1
CDR3 length: 13
J gene: TRBJ2-5
CDR3 protein: CASSETRGETQYF

V gene: TRBV19
CDR3 length: 16
J gene: TRBJ2-1
CDR3 protein: CARASEGGRSYNEQFF

V gene: TRBV19
CDR3 length: 14
J gene: TRBJ1-1
CDR3 protein: CASSIGTENTEAFF

V gene: TRBV27
CDR3 length: 17
J gene: TRBJ2-1
CDR3 protein: CASSLFGASENYNEQFF

V gene: TRBV27
CDR3 length: 16
J gene: TRBJ1-1
CDR3 protein: CASSGVRVSPNTEAFF